This T cell receptor (beta chain) derives from a study of tissue T cells after allogeneic stem cell transplantation. Generated by immunoSEQ multiplex PCR, the TCRdb table keeps only in-frame clones and is missing some. This table has several thousand clones, 40% to 60% appearing once. Overall study findings and caveats: Anatomically similar tissues had similar TCR repertoires within each patient. This small cohort was clinically heterogeneous, and sampling depth was a limitation. In patients and mice, blood and spleen missed much of tissue repertoire.

A word on this clone: What it binds is unknown. Germline and genes here are mouse. The DNA ends 1 residue before the CDR3 does, and the rest of the CDR3 is filled in from the germline J gene.

The time point denotes: mouse harvest day 7 after allogeneic transplant. Mouse grafts combined 10^7 T-cell-depleted bone marrow cells with 10^6 splenic CD5+ T cells. Mice had MHC-mismatched B6 into BALB/c GVHD, sampled day 7 or 14. The V segment lost 4 bases and the J segment 0 bases; nucleotides outside the gene matches: 1. Germline V CDR1 and CDR2: KGHPV, FQNQEV (reference sequence). This CDR3 is 15 amino acids long. The origin of this receptor is a female BALB/c mouse given C57BL/6 T cells with graft-versus-host disease after an allogeneic hematopoietic cell transplant. This rearrangement joins TRBV26 to TRBJ2-2, with 8 bases that match TRBD1. The sample consisted of gut tissue. CDR3 sequence reads: CASSPQGANTGQLYF. CDR3 bases read: TGTGCCAGCAGTCCACAGGGGGCAAACACCGGGCAGCTCTAC.